This T cell receptor beta chain derives from a study of blood T cell repertoires in COVID-19 (dated by TCRdb to the early 2020s). For the wider study: The collaborator samples originated in the United States, Italy and Spain and spanned the acute and convalescent phases of COVID-19. The dataset comprised deeply sampled blood TCRbeta repertoires from subjects exposed to, actively infected with, or recovered from COVID-19. A de-identified subject ID, COVID-19 status, age in years and sex were almost always included in the sample metadata. Where HLA class I and class II types were available, the types were taken from metadata supplied by the sample provider, not from assay-based typing. Samples were obtained from the ongoing ImmuneRACE study (first 160 participants) and from 1,254 subjects provided by 6 global collaborators. A freely available public database, intended as a resource for researchers studying the immune response to SARS-CoV-2, is where the repertoires were released. The prospective study material was composed of cDNA or gDNA derived from T cells, B-cell-depleted T cells, or PBMCs.

TCRbeta CDR3 regions were amplified from genomic DNA using the immunoSEQ Assay, a bias-controlled multiplex PCR. Processing in the source paper ran as follows. The number of nucleated cells in each sample was estimated by amplification of reference gene primers within the assay. To quantify the absolute abundance of each unique TCRbeta CDR3 rearrangement, sequence reads were collapsed and filtered. For each sample, productive Simpson clonality was calculated by taking the square root of Simpson's diversity index across productive rearrangements. TCRdb's version of the immuneACCESS table is confined to in-frame rearrangements and falls short of the full clone set. An unresolved V gene accounts for under half of the shortfall where checked; the remainder is of unknown origin. Clonal size and the V and J genes are those of that table, whereas D and trimming came from the DNA. The sample table lists under 300,000 clones, about 80% of them with a count of one. The ten largest clones take up 4% to 6% of the sample.

The investigation overall reported the following: The quantity of clinical and demographic metadata differed by source and by participant and was supplied without curation.

About this clone: No cognate antigen has been identified for it. Base qualities are missing; no much larger clone stands one base away.

Each collaborating institution followed its own protocols to collect whole blood in K2EDTA tubes. For TCRbeta analysis, collaborators shipped samples as frozen whole blood, isolated PBMCs, or DNA extracted from either of those sample types. A distance of 10 bases separates the germline ends of V and J, which lose 2 bases and 10 bases respectively. From the cysteine up to the phenylalanine, the CDR3 has a length of 13 residues. The sequence is cut down to CDR3 DNA, 39 bases in frame from base 1. Looking up the germline V gene yields CDR1 SGHRS and CDR2 YFSETQ. The sequenced sample was peripheral blood. The clonotype originates from a woman of 80 years or more with active or convalescent COVID-19. The chain employs TRBV5-1 and TRBJ1-6; a tentative D call is TRBD1 (6 bases match). The DNA sequence is given as TGCGCCAGCAGCTTTTCAGGGGACTCACCCCTCCACTTT. Translated, it reads CASSFSGDSPLHF.